This T cell receptor beta chain was recorded in a study of T-cell memory formation after mild COVID-19 (TCRdb year 2021). Looking at the study overall: TCR sequence clusters from the two donors were found to be largely donor specific. The cohort comprised two young, previously healthy adult volunteers, one female and one male. In a couple of donors, T-cell clones that expanded and contracted after mild COVID-19 were followed by sequencing TCRalpha and TCRbeta repertoires longitudinally.

What the authors observed across the whole study: SARS-CoV-2 specificity of the second-wave clones peaking on day 37 was not confirmed. The study included only a couple of mild cases, and larger cohorts that include severe cases with pre-infection samples were judged to be necessary. Contracting CD4+ clones turned up mainly in the CM and EM memory subsets, whereas EMRA was where CD8+ clones were enriched. The detection of some responding clones in pre-infection memory suggests that pre-existing cross-reactive memory T cells joined the SARS-CoV-2 response. Clones contracting from day 15 to 85 had balanced CD4/CD8 phenotypes, while a second wave expanding from day 15 to 37 was biased towards CD4+.

Ficoll-Paque density gradient centrifugation was the method used to isolate PBMCs. This sample was sequenced with an Illumina NovaSeq 6000. cDNA libraries for TCRalpha and TCRbeta were prepared by 5'RACE using constant-segment primers, with sample barcodes and unique molecular identifiers added. RNA was extracted from every sample with Trizol reagent. Amplification of the libraries took two PCR steps, and the second step added a second sample barcode plus Illumina TruSeq adapters. The libraries were sequenced on an Illumina NovaSeq using 2 x 150 bp paired-end reads. Turning to the authors' computational methods: With migec v1.2.7, reads were demultiplexed and then collapsed into UMI-guided consensus sequences. Using mixcr v2.1.11, UMI consensuses were aligned to TRA and TRB V and J templates and then assembled into clonotypes. Clonotypes were classified as expanded or contracted when called significant by both edgeR and NoisET, with noise models trained on biological replicates. For edgeR calls, the cutoffs were a false discovery rate-adjusted p below 0.01 and a log2 fold-change threshold of 1. As an exploratory analysis of dynamics, PCA with hierarchical clustering was applied to max-normalized trajectories of the 1000 most abundant clonotypes. Separately sequenced CD4+ and CD8+ repertoires were used to assign the CD4 or CD8 phenotype of responding clones. In TCRdb, the public reads were trimmed at Q25 with fastp and aligned with MiXCR, with productive beta chains retained. When rows share a CDR3 protein, they turn into one entry using the most common DNA and genes. The V and J calls were determined by TCRdb, not by the authors. The sample includes some 210,000 distinct CDR3 sequences, with 15% to 20% observed a single time. The top ten constitute approximately 2.4% of the sample.

Comment on this clonotype: The antigen this receptor binds is unknown. Nothing much larger sits one base from this clone, and base qualities are not available.

According to the germline V gene (reference sequence), CDR1 reads DFQATT and CDR2 reads SNEGSKA. There are 15 amino acids in the CDR3, from cysteine to phenylalanine inclusive. The kept DNA is CDR3 alone, 45 bases in frame from the first base. Deletion took 2 bases off V and 3 bases off J, with a span of 16 bases between the germline ends. Material for sequencing was PBMCs or a T cell subset sorted from them (not recorded which). The chain joins TRBV20-1 to TRBJ2-5; a tentative D call is TRBD1 (5 bases match). The TCR was taken from an adult woman who had mild COVID-19 (a few samples of this study predate the infection). The sample titles of this study are shuffled in the database, so cell type and time point are left out; the donor was told from shared clones. The CDR3 protein sequence reads: CSARQSQGWEETQYF. The nucleotide sequence reads as follows: TGCAGTGCTAGACAGAGCCAGGGATGGGAAGAGACCCAGTACTTC.